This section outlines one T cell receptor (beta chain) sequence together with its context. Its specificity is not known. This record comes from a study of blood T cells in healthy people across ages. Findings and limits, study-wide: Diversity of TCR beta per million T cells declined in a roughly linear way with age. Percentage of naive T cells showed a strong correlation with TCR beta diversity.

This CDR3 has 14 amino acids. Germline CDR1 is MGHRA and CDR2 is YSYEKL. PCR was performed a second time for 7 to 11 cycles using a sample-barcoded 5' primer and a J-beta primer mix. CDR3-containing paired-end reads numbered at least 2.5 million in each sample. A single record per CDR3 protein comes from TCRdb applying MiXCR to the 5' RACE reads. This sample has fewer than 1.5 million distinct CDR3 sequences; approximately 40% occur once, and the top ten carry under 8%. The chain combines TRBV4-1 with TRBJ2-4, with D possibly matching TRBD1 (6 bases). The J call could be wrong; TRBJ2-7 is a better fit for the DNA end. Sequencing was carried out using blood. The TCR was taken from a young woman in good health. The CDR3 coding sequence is TGCGCCAGCAGCCAAGTCACAGGGACCTACGAGCAGTACTTC. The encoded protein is CASSQVTGTYEQYF.